This TCR beta chain emerged from a study of T-cell memory formation after mild COVID-19. Looking at the study overall: TCR clusters largely stayed donor specific. Study-wide points: Day 15 to 85 contractors were CD4/CD8 balanced; later expanders leaned CD4+. Of the contracting clones, CD4+ ones lay mainly in CM and EM, and CD8+ ones in EMRA. The study detected some responding clones in pre-infection memory, suggesting cross-reactive memory joined.

CDR3 length: 16 residues. V shed 0 bases, J shed 5 bases, and the junction held 6 bases outside the gene matches. Germline V gives CDR1 SGHKS, CDR2 YYEKEE (reference sequence). TCRdb processed the 5' RACE reads anew with MiXCR; each CDR3 protein has one entry. This repertoire shows 430,000 or so distinct CDR3 sequences, roughly 25% found once; its top ten account for roughly an eighth. This clonotype turned up a few times. The antigen is unknown. The clonotype comes from an adult woman who had mild COVID-19 (a few samples of this study predate the infection). Cell type and time point are not known. Sequenced material: PBMCs or a T cell subset sorted from them (not recorded which). The J gene is TRBJ2-4, the V gene TRBV5-5; 9 bases are shared with TRBD1. This CDR3 reads CASSLDRGRPENIQYF. The CDR3 nucleotides are TGTGCCAGCAGCTTGGACAGGGGGCGCCCCGAAAACATTCAGTACTTC. Variable domain in full (rest from reference TRBV5-5 and TRBJ2-4): DAGVTQSPTHLIKTRGQQVTLRCSPISGHKSVSWYQQVLGQGPQFIFQYYEKEERGRGNFPDRFSARQFPNYSSELNVNALLLGDSALYLCASSLDRGRPENIQYFGAGTRLSVL.